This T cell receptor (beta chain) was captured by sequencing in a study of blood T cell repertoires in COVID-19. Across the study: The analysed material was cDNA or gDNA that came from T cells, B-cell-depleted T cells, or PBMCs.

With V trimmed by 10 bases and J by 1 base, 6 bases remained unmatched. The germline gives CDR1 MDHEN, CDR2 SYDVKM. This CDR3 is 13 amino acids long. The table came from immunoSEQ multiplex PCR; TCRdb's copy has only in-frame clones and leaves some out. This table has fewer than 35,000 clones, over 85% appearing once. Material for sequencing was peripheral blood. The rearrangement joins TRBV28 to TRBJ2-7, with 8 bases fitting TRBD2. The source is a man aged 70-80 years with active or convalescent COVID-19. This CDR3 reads CATERGGSYEQYF. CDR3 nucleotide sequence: TGTGCCACCGAACGCGGGGGGTCCTACGAGCAGTACTTC.